This TCR beta chain is drawn from a study of CD4 and CD8 cells across lung adenocarcinoma regions (dated by TCRdb to the late 2010s). With respect to the entire study: To look at intratumor heterogeneity in the T cell receptor repertoire, the study compared tumor centers against tumor margins.

This clonotype was recorded a few times. No antigen is known for it. No qualities accompany the bases; no much larger clone lies one base away. From the cysteine through the phenylalanine, the CDR3 covers 12 amino acids. Only the CDR3 part of the read is kept: 36 bases, read in frame from the first base. The donors were patients who had localized lung adenocarcinoma, which is a subtype of non-small cell lung cancer. These samples came from the centers of localized lung adenocarcinomas. For TCR repertoire analysis, CD4+ T cells from tumor tissue were profiled separately from CD8+ T cells. The library was produced with PCR. Instrument used: HiSeq X Ten. The raw public reads went through TCRdb reprocessing: fastp at Q25, MiXCR clone calling, in-frame beta chains kept. Each entry merges the rows of one CDR3 protein and shows their most common DNA and genes. The sample table shows approximately 7,700 distinct CDR3 sequences, and 45% to 70% are seen once. Under 25% of the sample comes from the top ten.

The sequenced material came from CD4+ T cells from the center of a lung tumor. The sample's cell subset or site label, in plain terms: tumor center region. This receptor chain uses TRBV12-3 or TRBV12-4 and TRBJ2-1; a tentative D call is TRBD1 (6 bases match). The J call is uncertain, as TRBJ2-7 better fits the DNA end. The sequence was collected from a female donor with lung adenocarcinoma. The CD4 and CD8 labels of this study may be unreliable. The CDR3 reads as follows: CASSLDRYEQYF. The DNA is as follows: TGTGCCAGCAGTCTCGACAGGTACGAGCAGTACTTC.